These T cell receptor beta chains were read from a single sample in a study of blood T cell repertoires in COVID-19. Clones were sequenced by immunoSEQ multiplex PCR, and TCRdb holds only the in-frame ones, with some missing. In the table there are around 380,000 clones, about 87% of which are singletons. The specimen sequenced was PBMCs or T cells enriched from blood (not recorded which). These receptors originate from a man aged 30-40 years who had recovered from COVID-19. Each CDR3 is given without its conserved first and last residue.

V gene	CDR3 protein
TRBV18	ASSPSGTQETQY
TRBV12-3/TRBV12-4	ASSHVGDYT
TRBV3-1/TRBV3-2	ASSPLSYSEAF
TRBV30	AWRSPPGTDYNEKLF
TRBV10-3	AISSKGQENTEAF
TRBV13	ASSLRGYGNSPLH
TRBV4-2	ASSLRSGEGEQY
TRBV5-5	ASTRFDRGVGQETQY
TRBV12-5	ASGLVPWQANTGELF
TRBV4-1	ASSSPGRNYGYT
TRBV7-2	ASSLGTIANEQF
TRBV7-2	ASRLGASSYNEQF
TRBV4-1	ASSQVWGLGNTIY
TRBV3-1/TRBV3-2	ASSRTGDNGNTIY
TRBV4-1	ASSLGGTGRYVIVQPQH
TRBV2	ASSGSGFSEQY
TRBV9	ASSAGQWYGYT
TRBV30	AWTLGKRVPNEKLF
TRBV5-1	ASSSEPGLAGNTIY
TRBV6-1	ASSDGAGMTYEQY
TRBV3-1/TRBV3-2	ASSQEGNRGTHEQY
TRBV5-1	ASSPTGGNTEAF
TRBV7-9	ASSPRGGAGETQY
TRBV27	ASSLGARAGLLNEQF
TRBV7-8	ASSLRPSGGYNTGELF
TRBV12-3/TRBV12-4	AIWKTGGNEQF
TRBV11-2	ASSSLGLGTEAF
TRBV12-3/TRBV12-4	ASSLRVAGELF
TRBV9	ASSVQGSGNTIY
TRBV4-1	ASSQVPGGQADTQY
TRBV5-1	ASSLQISGELF
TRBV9	ASGETGALNEKLF
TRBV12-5	ASGLEPGIGEQY
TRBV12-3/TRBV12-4	ASRTTGSYEQY
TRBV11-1	ASSSYRGEQY
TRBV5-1	ASSFRVAGELF
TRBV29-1	SVEISGMNTEAF
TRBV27	ASSKQYNEQF
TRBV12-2	ASRLVPLCRAGLYQPQH
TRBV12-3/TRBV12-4	ASSLGNQETQY
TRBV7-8	ASTLGRTEETQY
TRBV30	AWSVVPHGGQPQH
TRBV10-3	AISEQTSFSYEQY
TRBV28	ASKGGSNTGELF